The 6 T cell receptor beta chains in this list originate from one sample, sequenced in a study of shared clonotypes between healthy human individuals. Sequencing used immunoSEQ multiplex PCR; TCRdb keeps in-frame clones, though not all of them. The data hold around 2,100,000 clones, with approximately 94% observed a single time. Naive CD8 isolation took CD45RO-negative cells positively selected for CCR7 and excluded terminally differentiated effector memory CD45RA+ cells. The sample was naive CD8+ T cells sorted from blood. The receptor source for this set is a man younger than 35 in good health.

V gene TRBV13 combines with J gene TRBJ1-5; D possibly corresponds to TRBD1 (5 bases). V lost 2 bases and J lost 2, with 7 bases in between. The CDR3 spans 14 residues. The germline V gene has CDR1 PRHDT and CDR2 FYEKMQ (reference sequence). The DNA of the CDR3 is TGTGCCAGCAGCTTATGGGGCGGCAATCAGCCCCAGCATTTT. Its translation is CASSLWGGNQPQHF.

The chain joins TRBV9 to TRBJ2-2; TRBD1 agrees at 7 bases. Germline V gene data show CDR1 as SGDLS and CDR2 as YYNGEE. The CDR3 extends over 14 amino acids. Trimming took 3 bases from V and 10 from J; bases not matched to a gene: 9. DNA for the CDR3: TGTGCCAGCAGCGAGAGCCAGGGGGTGGAGGAGCTGTTTTTT. Protein product: CASSESQGVEELFF.

This sequence joins TRBV6-5 and TRBJ2-5, with D possibly TRBD2 on 7 matching bases. The V end was cut by 5 bases, the J end by 4 bases, with 17 bases between. In germline, CDR1 is MNHEY, CDR2 SVGAGI. CDR3 length equals 15 residues. The CDR3 nucleotides read TGTGCCAGCAGTCCCCCCGCGGGGGCGGGAGAGACCCAGTACTTC. Translated: CASSPPAGAGETQYF.

The chain carries TRBV10-1 and TRBJ1-1, with 8 positions matching TRBD1. The CDR3 sequence is 13 residues long. Germline V gene sequence: CDR1 WNHNN, CDR2 SYGVQD (reference sequence). Germline trimming cut 6 bases from V and 6 bases from J; bases unmatched to any gene: 6. The CDR3 coding sequence is TGCGCCAGCAGCGAAGACAGGGGTGCTGAAGCTTTCTTT. Its protein is CASSEDRGAEAFF.

The chain recombines TRBV18 with TRBJ2-1, with no clear D. In germline, CDR1 is KGHSH, CDR2 LQKENI. The CDR3 contains 15 residues. V was trimmed by 0 bases and J by 2 bases, leaving 8 bases between them. CDR3 sequence reads: CASSPPGLTYNEQFF. The CDR3 region has the DNA TGTGCCAGCTCACCACCGGGGTTGACCTACAATGAGCAGTTCTTC.

Of note for this clone: The same CDR3 arises from other DNA sequences in this sample as well. The V call is TRBV30, the J call TRBJ1-1, with D perhaps TRBD1 (5 bases). The CDR3 spans 12 residues. V was clipped by 4 bases and J by 2 bases, with 8 bases between them. In germline, CDR1 is GTSNPN, CDR2 SVGIG (reference sequence). The CDR3 spells CAWTGLNTEAFF. The CDR3 DNA sequence: TGTGCCTGGACAGGGCTAAACACTGAAGCTTTCTTT. The variable domain in full, with the rest retrieved from reference TRBV30 and TRBJ1-1, is SQTIHQWPATLVQPVGSPLSLECTVEGTSNPNLYWYRQAAGRGLQLLFYSVGIGQISSEVPQNLSASRPQDRQFILSSKKLLLSDSGFYLCAWTGLNTEAFFGQGTRLTVV.